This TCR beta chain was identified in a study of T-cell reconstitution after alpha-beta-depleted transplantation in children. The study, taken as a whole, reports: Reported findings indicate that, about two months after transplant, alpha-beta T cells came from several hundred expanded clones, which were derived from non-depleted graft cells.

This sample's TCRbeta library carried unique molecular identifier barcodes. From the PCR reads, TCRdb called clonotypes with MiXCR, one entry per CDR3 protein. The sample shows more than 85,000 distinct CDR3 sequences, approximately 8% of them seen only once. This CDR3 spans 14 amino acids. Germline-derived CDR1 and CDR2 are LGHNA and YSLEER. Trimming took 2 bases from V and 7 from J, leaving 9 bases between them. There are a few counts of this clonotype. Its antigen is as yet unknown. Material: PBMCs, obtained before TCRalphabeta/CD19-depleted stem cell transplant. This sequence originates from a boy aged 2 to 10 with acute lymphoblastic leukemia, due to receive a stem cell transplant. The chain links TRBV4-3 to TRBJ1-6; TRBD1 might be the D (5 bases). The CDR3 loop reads CASSQFRENSPLHF. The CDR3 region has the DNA TGCGCCAGCAGCCAATTCAGGGAAAATTCACCCCTCCACTTT.